This T cell receptor (beta chain) was sequenced in a study of cytomegalovirus exposure and HLA in healthy donors. Study-level findings and limits: Altogether, around 160 TCR beta chains were recorded as cytomegalovirus-associated.

The PCR had 60 Vbeta and 13 Jbeta primers. Libraries were prepared by immunoSEQ multiplex PCR; TCRdb keeps only in-frame clonotypes and omits some of them. The data contain under 200,000 clones, 70% to 80% of them singletons. On this clone: Its specificity is not known.

Donors had nominal health at sampling but likely had unrecorded immune exposures. The sequenced material came from PBMCs. This clonotype originated in a woman aged 40-49 years in good health and CMV-seronegative.

In nucleotides, the CDR3 is TGTGCCAGCAGCCGGGAGCATACCTCTGGAAACACCATATATTTT. It is translated as CASSREHTSGNTIYF. V is TRBV7-3 and J is TRBJ1-3; D gene unclear. The CDR3 consists of 15 residues. V dropped 5 bases and J dropped 0 bases, with 11 bases sitting between them. Germline CDR1 SGHTA, CDR2 FQGTGA.